Each of the 5 T cell receptor beta chains below was sequenced from the same sample in a study of T cell repertoires in cytomegalovirus infection (dated by TCRdb to the late 2010s). These reads were obtained on an Illumina HiSeq 1500. The raw public data were reprocessed by TCRdb itself: fastp quality trimming at Q25, MiXCR clonotype calling, in-frame beta chains only. Each CDR3 protein gets just one entry, which takes the most common genes and DNA from the rows behind it. Recorded for this sample are more than 400,000 distinct CDR3 sequences; approximately 25% of them occurred a single time. The top ten hold around 13% of the sample. The sample comprised PBMCs. All receptors come from a human donor in good health (CMV status not recorded). Some clones in this sample may be carry-over from other donors' samples.

This clonotype was observed at least ten times. V and J are TRBV7-8 and TRBJ1-5; TRBD1 aligns across 7 bases. V shed 1 base and J 6 bases; nucleotides not matched to a gene: 6. This CDR3 has 15 residues. Germline assignment: CDR1 SGHVS and CDR2 FQNEAQ. Here the CDR3 reads CASSLGRDSGQPQHF. The CDR3 bases are TGTGCCAGCAGCTTAGGTCGGGACAGTGGTCAGCCCCAGCATTTT.

The chain uses TRBV5-1 and TRBJ2-3; D uncertain. From germline, CDR1 is SGHRS and CDR2 YFSETQ. V gave up 4 bases and J gave up 0 bases, with 15 bases separating them. CDR3 length: 16 amino acids. The CDR3 sequence is CASSRSLASSTDTQYF. Here the CDR3 DNA reads TGCGCCAGCAGCCGATCCCTGGCGTCTAGCACAGATACGCAGTATTTT. Combining the CDR3 with reference TRBV5-1 and TRBJ2-3 gives the whole variable domain KAGVTQTPRYLIKTRGQQVTLSCSPISGHRSVSWYQQTPGQGLQFLFEYFSETQRNKGNFPGRFSGRQFSNSRSEMNVSTLELGDSALYLCASSRSLASSTDTQYFGPGTRLTVL.

This clonotype was counted a few times. The rearrangement uses TRBV12-3 or TRBV12-4 and TRBJ1-3; no reliable D call. CDR3 length: 13 residues. The V gene lost 7 bases and the J gene lost 1 base, with 8 bases spanning the gap. The CDR3 region is CASKRQSGNTIYF. The CDR3 DNA follows: TGTGCCAGCAAAAGACAATCTGGAAACACCATATATTTT.

This clonotype was seen many times. The V call is TRBV6-4, the J call TRBJ2-3, with a possible D match to TRBD2 (5 bases). In germline, CDR1 is MRHNA, CDR2 SNTAGT. There are 14 residues in the CDR3. The V end was cut by 5 bases, the J end by 5 bases, with 14 bases between. The CDR3 is CASSPGVRGDTQYF. CDR3 nucleotide sequence: TGTGCCAGCAGTCCCGGGGTCCGGGGAGATACGCAGTATTTT.

This clonotype occurred a few times. The chain links TRBV2 to TRBJ2-1; TRBD2 agrees at 9 bases. Germline CDR1 reads SNHLY; CDR2 reads FYNNEI. The CDR3 totals 18 residues. With 6 bases clipped from V and 0 bases from J, the junction kept 12 bases outside the gene matches. The CDR3 nucleotides are TGTGCCAGCAGGCTGAGCTGGGCTAGCGGGAACTCCTACAATGAGCAGTTCTTC. It translates to CASRLSWASGNSYNEQFF. Drawing the rest from reference TRBV2 and TRBJ2-1, the complete variable domain is EPEVTQTPSHQVTQMGQEVILRCVPISNHLYFYWYRQILGQKVEFLVSFYNNEISEKSEIFDDQFSVERPDGSNFTLKIRSTKLEDSAMYFCASRLSWASGNSYNEQFFGPGTRLTVL.